The entry that follows covers one T cell receptor beta chain sequence. Preparation of the TCRbeta library involved a method that used unique molecular identifiers. TCRdb ran MiXCR on the PCR reads and lists one entry per CDR3 protein. The table shows about 98,000 distinct CDR3 sequences, with around a quarter occurring only once. CDR1 and CDR2 (germline): DFQATT, SNEGSKA (reference sequence). V was clipped by 3 bases and J by 0 bases, with 14 bases between them. This CDR3 contains 15 residues. The source of the sample is a study of T-cell reconstitution after alpha-beta-depleted transplantation in children.

This sequence originates from a boy aged 2 to 10 with acute lymphoblastic leukemia, due to receive a stem cell transplant. The input for sequencing was PBMCs, taken before TCRalphabeta/CD19-depleted stem cell transplant. The rearrangement links TRBV20-1 to TRBJ1-2; TRBD1 might be the D (6 bases). As DNA, the CDR3 is TGCAGTGCTAGGGGAACGGACAGAACTAACTATGGCTACACCTTC. This encodes CSARGTDRTNYGYTF.